A selection of T cell receptor beta chains follows, all from one sample in a study of early T cells in non-severe SARS-CoV-2 infection. TCRdb ran MiXCR on the 5' RACE reads and lists one entry per CDR3 protein. The sample yields tens of thousands of distinct CDR3 sequences, roughly 6.3% seen once. The sequenced sample consisted of whole blood. The receptors originated from an adult who was a healthcare worker with PCR-confirmed SARS-CoV-2 infection or an uninfected control (not recorded which). Each CDR3 is given with its conserved first and last residue. D genes are given only for firm matches. Some rows mark clone size as missing; the rest say once, few, many or name a class of expanded clone.

>TRBJ2-5|few|TRBD1|TRBV28
CASSSGGRGETQYF
TGTGCCAGCAGTTCAGGGGGTCGGGGAGAGACCCAGTACTTC
>TRBJ2-7|few|.|TRBV12-3/TRBV12-4
CASSSRQDTYEQYF
TGTGCCAGCAGTTCACGACAGGACACCTACGAGCAGTACTTC
>TRBJ2-1|.|TRBD2|TRBV10-2
CASRAGNSGNEQFF
TGCGCCAGCAGAGCGGGAAACTCGGGCAATGAGCAGTTCTTC
>TRBJ1-1|many|.|TRBV28
CASSSGRYTEAFF
TGTGCCAGCAGTTCAGGGAGGTACACTGAAGCTTTCTTT
>TRBJ2-1|many|.|TRBV27
CASSPRRGEQFF
TGTGCCAGCAGTCCTAGGCGTGGTGAGCAGTTCTTC
>TRBJ2-1|few|TRBD2|TRBV5-1
CASSLAGRENNEQFF
TGCGCCAGCAGCTTGGCCGGGAGGGAAAACAATGAGCAGTTCTTC
>TRBJ2-7|many|.|TRBV20-1
CSAGERTARRYEQYF
TGCAGTGCTGGCGAGCGGACAGCGCGACGGTACGAGCAGTACTTC
>TRBJ2-1|many|.|TRBV4-1
CASSQGTLNEQFF
TGCGCCAGCAGCCAGGGGACTTTGAATGAGCAGTTCTTC
>TRBJ2-3|few|.|TRBV19
CASSDTDSTDTQYF
TGTGCCAGTAGTGACACCGACAGCACAGATACGCAGTATTTT
>TRBJ2-2|few|.|TRBV7-6
CASSLSQPPGELFF
TGTGCCAGCAGCTTAAGTCAGCCACCCGGGGAGCTGTTTTTT
>TRBJ2-3|many|TRBD2|TRBV4-3
CASSQELAGDTQYF
TGCGCCAGCAGCCAAGAGCTAGCGGGAGATACGCAGTATTTT
>TRBJ2-1|many|.|TRBV7-3
CASSSPGVGVYNEQFF
TGTGCCAGCAGCTCCCCCGGGGTGGGGGTCTACAATGAGCAGTTCTTC
>TRBJ2-1|few|.|TRBV5-1
CASSLQASRGNEQFF
TGCGCCAGCAGCTTACAGGCGTCCAGGGGCAATGAGCAGTTCTTC
>TRBJ2-7|once|.|TRBV5-1
CASSSVNYEQYF
TGCGCCAGCAGCTCGGTCAACTACGAGCAGTACTTC
>TRBJ2-1|many|TRBD2|TRBV7-6
CASSLGSGRAFEQFF
TGTGCCAGCAGCTTAGGTAGCGGGAGGGCCTTTGAGCAGTTCTTC
>TRBJ2-7|few|TRBD2|TRBV12-3/TRBV12-4
CASSSSTSGKRNEQYF
TGTGCCAGCAGTTCCTCTACTAGCGGGAAAAGGAACGAGCAGTACTTC
>TRBJ2-1|few|.|TRBV6-5
CASRVGLDEQFF
TGTGCCAGCAGGGTGGGACTCGATGAGCAGTTCTTC
>TRBJ2-3|many|.|TRBV5-1
CASSSGTGTDTQYF
TGCGCCAGCAGCTCCGGGACTGGCACAGATACGCAGTATTTT
>TRBJ1-5|many|.|TRBV27
CASSLGFHQPQHF
TGTGCCAGCAGTTTGGGTTTCCATCAGCCCCAGCATTTT
>TRBJ2-7|few|.|TRBV18
CASSPGEPGEQYF
TGTGCCAGCTCACCGGGGGAGCCAGGCGAGCAGTACTTC